A selection of T cell receptor beta chains follows, all from one sample in a study of blood T cell repertoires in COVID-19. Profiled with immunoSEQ multiplex PCR; TCRdb holds only in-frame clones, not every one. This table holds under 300,000 clones, 75% to 90% found once. The sequenced sample was PBMCs or T cells enriched from blood (not recorded which). The receptor set was obtained from a woman in her 30s with acute COVID-19. The CDR3 runs from the conserved cysteine through the conserved F or W. D genes are given only for firm matches. Size is omitted from some rows. Given values are once, few, many or a class for expanded clones.

>TRBJ2-7|-|TRBD1|TRBV28
CASRWARGYYEQYF
TGTGCCAGCCGATGGGCCAGGGGGTACTACGAGCAGTACTTC
>TRBJ2-1|-|-|TRBV7-2
CASRPPGPYNEQFF
TGTGCCAGCCGCCCCCCAGGGCCATACAATGAGCAGTTCTTC
>TRBJ2-1|once|TRBD2|TRBV5-8
CASSFGIAGTSYNEQFF
TGTGCCAGCAGCTTTGGGATAGCGGGGACCTCCTACAATGAGCAGTTCTTC
>TRBJ1-5|-|TRBD1|TRBV29-1
CSASGQGGPQHF
TGCAGCGCCTCTGGACAGGGTGGGCCCCAGCATTTT
>TRBJ2-1|-|-|TRBV2
CASRPQNGGYNEQFF
TGTGCCAGCAGACCCCAAAACGGGGGCTACAATGAGCAGTTCTTC
>TRBJ2-7|-|-|TRBV6-5
CASSNGYEQYF
TGTGCCAGCAGTAACGGGTACGAGCAGTACTTC
>TRBJ1-1|-|TRBD1|TRBV30
CAWRHPTGGGHTEAFF
TGTGCCTGGAGACACCCGACAGGGGGAGGGCACACTGAAGCTTTCTTT
>TRBJ1-1|-|TRBD1|TRBV27
CASSPGTAEAFF
TGTGCCAGCAGCCCTGGGACAGCTGAAGCTTTCTTT
>TRBJ2-1|-|TRBD2|TRBV11-3
CASSDGLAGVSSYNEQFF
TGTGCCAGCAGCGACGGACTAGCGGGAGTAAGCTCCTACAATGAGCAGTTCTTC
>TRBJ1-5|-|-|TRBV7-9
CASSSDSRQPQHF
TGTGCCAGCAGCTCGGACAGCAGGCAGCCCCAGCATTTT
>TRBJ1-2|-|-|TRBV7-2
CASSLGQFYGYTF
TGTGCCAGCAGCTTAGGACAGTTCTATGGCTACACCTTC